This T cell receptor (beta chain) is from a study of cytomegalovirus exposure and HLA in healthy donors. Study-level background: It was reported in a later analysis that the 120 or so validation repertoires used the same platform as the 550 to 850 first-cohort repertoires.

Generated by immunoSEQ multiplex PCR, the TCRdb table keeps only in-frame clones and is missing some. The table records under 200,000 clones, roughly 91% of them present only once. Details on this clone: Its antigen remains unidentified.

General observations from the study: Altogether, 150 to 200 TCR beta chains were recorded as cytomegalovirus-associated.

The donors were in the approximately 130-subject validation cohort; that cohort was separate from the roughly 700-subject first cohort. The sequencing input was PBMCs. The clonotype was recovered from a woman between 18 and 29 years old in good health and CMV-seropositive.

The CDR3 DNA reads TGCGCCAGCAGCTCGCTACGCAATGAGCAGTTCTTC. This encodes CASSSLRNEQFF. The V gene is TRBV5-1, the J gene TRBJ2-1; unclear D gene. This CDR3 spans 12 amino acids. Germline V lookup: CDR1 SGHRS, CDR2 YFSETQ. Trimming shortened V by 3 bases and J by 6 bases, and 7 bases separated the two germline ends.